This TCR beta chain was sequenced in a study of T-cell reconstitution after alpha-beta-depleted transplantation in children. V lost 6 bases to trimming and J lost 9 bases; unmatched junction nucleotides: 10. The CDR3 extends over 15 amino acids. Per germline, CDR1 MNHEY and CDR2 SVGEGT. For TCRbeta, the library was prepared with unique molecular identifiers. Using its own MiXCR run on the PCR reads, TCRdb lists one record per CDR3 protein. The top ten hold about 41% of the sample, which has 300,000 to 400,000 distinct CDR3 sequences, 15% to 20% seen once. Study-level results: Some patients showed high day-60 TCRbeta diversity, which derived from surviving recipient T cells and thymic progenitors. From newly produced T cells came most of the T-cell counts and diversity one year after transplant. There were reportedly several hundred expanded graft clones from which alpha-beta T cells came about two months after transplant.

Comments on this clonotype: The antigen is not known.

This specimen consisted of PBMCs, mostly from graft donor cells, obtained 360 days after TCRalphabeta/CD19-depleted stem cell transplant. This sequence joins TRBV6-2 or TRBV6-3 and TRBJ2-1, with 11 bases aligning to TRBD2. The TCR was taken from a male patient aged 2 to 9 who had a stem cell transplant for acute lymphoblastic leukemia, so the T cells may come from the graft donor. CDR3 coding DNA: TGTGCCAGCAGCCGACCGGGACTAGCGGCGGTTGAGCAGTTCTTC. Translated: CASSRPGLAAVEQFF.